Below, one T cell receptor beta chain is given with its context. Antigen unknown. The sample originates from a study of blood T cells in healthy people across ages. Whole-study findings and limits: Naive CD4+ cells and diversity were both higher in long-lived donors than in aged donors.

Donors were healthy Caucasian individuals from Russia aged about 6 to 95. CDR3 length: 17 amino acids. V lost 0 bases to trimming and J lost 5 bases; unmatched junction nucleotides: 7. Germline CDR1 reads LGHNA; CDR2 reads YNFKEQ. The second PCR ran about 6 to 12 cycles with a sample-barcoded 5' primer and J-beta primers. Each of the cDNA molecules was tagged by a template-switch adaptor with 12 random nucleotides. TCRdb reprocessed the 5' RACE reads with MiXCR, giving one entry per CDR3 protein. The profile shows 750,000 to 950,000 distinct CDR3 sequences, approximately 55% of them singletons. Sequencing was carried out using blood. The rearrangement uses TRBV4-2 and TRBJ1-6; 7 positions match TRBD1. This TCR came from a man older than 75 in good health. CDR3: CASSQDPRTGNNSPLHF. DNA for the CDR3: TGTGCCAGCAGCCAAGATCCGCGGACAGGAAATAATTCACCCCTCCACTTT.